The present TCR beta chain was sequenced within a study of tumor-infiltrating lymphocytes in primary liver carcinoma. A primer in the constant region served to generate TCR beta cDNA from approximately 500 ng of total RNA. Modified slightly, ARM-PCR produced TCR beta libraries over three nested multiplex PCR rounds. Each CDR3 protein is one row after TCRdb ran MiXCR on the multiplex PCR reads. In the table there are about 310,000 distinct CDR3 sequences, 45% to 70% of which are singletons. This clonotype has a handful of counts. No antigen is known for it. This clone may be a read error of a much larger clone one base away. This is likely a read error, given that the CDR3 carries no conserved phenylalanine or tryptophan at its end. The source of the blood RNA was unsorted whole blood, and germline DNA was extracted as well. The study, taken as a whole, reports: Tumors reached a significantly greater top-250-clone fraction than blood did (p = 0.039).

The TCR was taken from a woman between 25 and 40 years old with primary liver carcinoma and hepatitis B virus infection. Sequenced sample: peripheral blood.

The chain's CDR3 is CASSYRSGREVNEQFS. CDR3 bases: TGTGCCAGCAGTTACAGAAGCGGGAGGGAGGTGAATGAGCAGTTCTCC. The rearrangement links TRBV6-5 to TRBJ2-1, with 10 nucleotides matching TRBD2. V was clipped by 2 bases and J by 7 bases; unmatched bases: 8. This CDR3 spans 16 amino acids. Germline loops: CDR1 MNHEY, CDR2 SVGAGI.